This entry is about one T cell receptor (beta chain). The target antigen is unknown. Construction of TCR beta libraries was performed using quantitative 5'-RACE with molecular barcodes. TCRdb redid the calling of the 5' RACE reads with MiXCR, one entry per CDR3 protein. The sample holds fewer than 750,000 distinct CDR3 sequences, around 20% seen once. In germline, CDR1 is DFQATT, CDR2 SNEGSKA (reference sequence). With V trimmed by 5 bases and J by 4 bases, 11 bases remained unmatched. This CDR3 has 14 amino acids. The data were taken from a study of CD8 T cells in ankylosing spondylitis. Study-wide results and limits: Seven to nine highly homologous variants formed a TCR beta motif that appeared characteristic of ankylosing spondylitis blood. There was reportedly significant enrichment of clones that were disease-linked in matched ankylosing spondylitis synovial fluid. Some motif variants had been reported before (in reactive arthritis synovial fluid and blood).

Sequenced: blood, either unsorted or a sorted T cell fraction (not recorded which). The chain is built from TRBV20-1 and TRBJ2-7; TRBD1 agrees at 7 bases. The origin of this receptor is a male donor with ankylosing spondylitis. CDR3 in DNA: TGCAGTGCTGAATACGGGACAGAAAAGTACGAGCAGTACTTC. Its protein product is CSAEYGTEKYEQYF.